This TCR beta chain was identified during a study of cytomegalovirus exposure and HLA in healthy donors. Use of 60 Vbeta and 13 Jbeta primers characterized the PCR. The table came from immunoSEQ multiplex PCR; TCRdb's copy has only in-frame clones and leaves some out. The sample carries 35,000 to 50,000 clones, about two thirds recorded once. This clone showed up just a few times. Its cognate antigen is unknown. Overall study findings and caveats: Across donors, most TCRs were seen rarely, yet some public ones were widespread. Later analysis identified several of the most significant clusters that appeared linked to common viral pathogens. The authors later linked a missense DCLRE1C variant to TCR beta V- and J-gene trimming. Immune exposure information comprised only CMV serostatus.

V lost 0 bases and J 8 bases, leaving 19 bases between the germline ends. The CDR3 consists of 15 residues. Per the germline V gene, CDR1 is GTSNPN and CDR2 is SVGIG (reference sequence). This chain uses TRBV30 with TRBJ1-2; D possibly corresponds to TRBD1 (6 bases). The sequence came from a man in his sixties in good health and CMV-seropositive. The material sequenced was PBMCs. The CDR3 nucleotides read TGTGCCTGGAGTGTAAATCACAGGGATCGTCGAGGCTACACCTTC. This translates into CAWSVNHRDRRGYTF.